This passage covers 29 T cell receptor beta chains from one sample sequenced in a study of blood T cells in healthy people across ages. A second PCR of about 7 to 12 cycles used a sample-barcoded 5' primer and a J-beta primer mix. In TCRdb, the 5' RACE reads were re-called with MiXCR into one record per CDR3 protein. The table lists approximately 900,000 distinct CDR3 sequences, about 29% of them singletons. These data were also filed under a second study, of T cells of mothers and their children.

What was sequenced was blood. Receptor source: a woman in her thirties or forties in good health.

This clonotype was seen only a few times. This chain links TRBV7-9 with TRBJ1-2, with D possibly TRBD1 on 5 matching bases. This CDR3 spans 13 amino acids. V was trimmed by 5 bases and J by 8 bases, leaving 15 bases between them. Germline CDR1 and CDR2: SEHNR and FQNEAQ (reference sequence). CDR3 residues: CASSPLGLRGYTF. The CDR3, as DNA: TGTGCCAGCAGCCCCTTGGGGCTCCGCGGCTACACCTTC.

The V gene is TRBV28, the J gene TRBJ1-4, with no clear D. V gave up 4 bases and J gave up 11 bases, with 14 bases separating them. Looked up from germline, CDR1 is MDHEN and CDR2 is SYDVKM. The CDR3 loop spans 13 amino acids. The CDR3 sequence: CASSSAPDRKLFF. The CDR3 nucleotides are TGTGCCAGCAGTTCCGCCCCGGACCGGAAACTGTTTTTT.

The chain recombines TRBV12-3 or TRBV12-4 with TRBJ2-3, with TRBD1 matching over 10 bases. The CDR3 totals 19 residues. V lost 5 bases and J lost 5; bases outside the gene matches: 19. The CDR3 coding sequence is TGTGCCAGCAGTCAACGAACGGGACAGGGGCGACCTTCCGGAGATACGCAGTATTTT. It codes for CASSQRTGQGRPSGDTQYF.

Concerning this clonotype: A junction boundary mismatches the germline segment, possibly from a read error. CDR3 protein: CANSLGTSGGYEQYF. The CDR3 DNA follows: TGTGCCAACAGTCTCGGGACTAGCGGGGGTTACGAGCAGTACTTC. The rearrangement links TRBV28 to TRBJ2-7; TRBD2 agrees at 14 bases. Germline CDR1 reads MDHEN; CDR2 reads SYDVKM. The CDR3 extends over 15 amino acids.

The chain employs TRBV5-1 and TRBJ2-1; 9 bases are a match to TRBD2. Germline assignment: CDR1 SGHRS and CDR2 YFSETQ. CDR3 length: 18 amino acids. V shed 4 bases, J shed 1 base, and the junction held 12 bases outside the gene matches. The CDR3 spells CASSPGTSILPSYNEQFF. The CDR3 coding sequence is TGCGCCAGCAGCCCGGGGACTAGCATCCTCCCTTCCTACAATGAGCAGTTCTTC.

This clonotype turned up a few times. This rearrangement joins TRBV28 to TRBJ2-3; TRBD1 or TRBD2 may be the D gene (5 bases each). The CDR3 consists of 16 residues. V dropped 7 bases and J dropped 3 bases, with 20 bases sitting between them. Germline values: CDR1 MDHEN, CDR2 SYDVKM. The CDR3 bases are TGTGCCAGCACCCCACCCGGGGCTCAGAAAACAGATACGCAGTATTTT. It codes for CASTPPGAQKTDTQYF.

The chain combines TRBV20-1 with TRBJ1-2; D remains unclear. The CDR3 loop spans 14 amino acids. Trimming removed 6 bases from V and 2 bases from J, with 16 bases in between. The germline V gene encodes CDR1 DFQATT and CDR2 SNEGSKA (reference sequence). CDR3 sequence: CSARPRRGNYGYTF. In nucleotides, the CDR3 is TGCAGTGCCCGACCGAGACGAGGGAACTATGGCTACACCTTC.

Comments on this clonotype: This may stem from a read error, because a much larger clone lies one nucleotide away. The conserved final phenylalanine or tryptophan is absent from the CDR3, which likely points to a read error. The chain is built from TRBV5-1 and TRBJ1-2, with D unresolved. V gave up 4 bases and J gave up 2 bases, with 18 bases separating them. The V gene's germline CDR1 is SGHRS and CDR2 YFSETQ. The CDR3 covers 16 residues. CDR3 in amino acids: CASSLRTVATNYGYTS. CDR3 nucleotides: TGCGCCAGCAGCCTCAGGACGGTGGCGACAAACTATGGCTACACCTCC.

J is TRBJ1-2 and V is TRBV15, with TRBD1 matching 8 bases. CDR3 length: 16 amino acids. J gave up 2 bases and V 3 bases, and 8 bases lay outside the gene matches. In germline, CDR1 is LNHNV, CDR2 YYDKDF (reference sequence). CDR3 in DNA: TGTGCCACCAGCAGCAGCTGGACAGGGACCAACTATGGCTACACCTTC. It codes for CATSSSWTGTNYGYTF.

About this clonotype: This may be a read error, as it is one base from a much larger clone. CDR3 in DNA: TGTGCCACCAGCAGAGAGGCGACAGGGGTTGAAGATACGCAGTATTTT. It translates to CATSREATGVEDTQYF. The rearrangement uses TRBV15 and TRBJ2-3, with TRBD1 matching over 8 bases. Per germline, CDR1 LNHNV and CDR2 YYDKDF (reference sequence). This CDR3 region has 16 residues. J was trimmed by 5 bases and V by 0 bases; bases with no gene match: 7.

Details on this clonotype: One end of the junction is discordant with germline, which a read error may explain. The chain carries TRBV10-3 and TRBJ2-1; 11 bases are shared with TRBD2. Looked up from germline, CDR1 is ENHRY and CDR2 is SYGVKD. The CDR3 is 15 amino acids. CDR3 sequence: CAISRTSGSWNEQFF. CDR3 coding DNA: TGTGCCATCAGCCGTACTAGCGGGAGTTGGAATGAACAGTTCTTC.

The CDR3 DNA sequence: TGCAGTGCTAGAGATGGGAAGGGGACGAATGAGCAGTTCTTC. This sequence encodes CSARDGKGTNEQFF. The rearrangement links TRBV20-1 to TRBJ2-1, with D tentatively TRBD1 or TRBD2 (5 bases each). CDR1 DFQATT and CDR2 SNEGSKA come from the germline V gene (reference sequence). V gave up 0 bases and J gave up 7 bases, with 13 bases separating them. CDR3 length equals 14 residues.

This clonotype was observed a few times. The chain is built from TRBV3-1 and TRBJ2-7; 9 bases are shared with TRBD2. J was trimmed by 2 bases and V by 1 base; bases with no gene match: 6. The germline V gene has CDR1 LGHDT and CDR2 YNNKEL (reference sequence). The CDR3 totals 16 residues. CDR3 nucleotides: TGTGCCAGCAGCCAAGCCCCTAGCGGGGCAACCTACGAGCAGTACTTC. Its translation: CASSQAPSGATYEQYF.

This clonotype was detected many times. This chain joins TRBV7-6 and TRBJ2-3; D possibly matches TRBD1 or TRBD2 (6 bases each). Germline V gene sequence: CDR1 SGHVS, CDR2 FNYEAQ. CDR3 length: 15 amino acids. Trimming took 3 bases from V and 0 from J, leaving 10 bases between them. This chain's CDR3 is CASSFRGPSTDTQYF. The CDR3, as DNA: TGTGCCAGCAGCTTTCGGGGGCCGAGCACAGATACGCAGTATTTT. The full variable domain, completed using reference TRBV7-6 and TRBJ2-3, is GAGVSQSPRYKVTKRGQDVALRCDPISGHVSLYWYRQALGQGPEFLTYFNYEAQQDKSGLPNDRFSAERPEGSISTLTIQRTEQRDSAMYRCASSFRGPSTDTQYFGPGTRLTVL.

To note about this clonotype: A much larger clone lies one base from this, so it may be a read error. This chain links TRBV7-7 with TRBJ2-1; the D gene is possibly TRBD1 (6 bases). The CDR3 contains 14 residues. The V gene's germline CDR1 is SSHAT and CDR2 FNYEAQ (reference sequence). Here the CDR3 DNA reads TGTGCTGGCAGCTTAGACTGGACAGTCAATGAGCAGTTCTTC. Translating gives CAGSLDWTVNEQFF.

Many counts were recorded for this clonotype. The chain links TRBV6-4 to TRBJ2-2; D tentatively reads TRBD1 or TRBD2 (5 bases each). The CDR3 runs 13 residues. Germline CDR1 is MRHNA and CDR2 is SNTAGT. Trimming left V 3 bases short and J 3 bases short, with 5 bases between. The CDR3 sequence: CASSEGDTGELFF. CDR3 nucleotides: TGTGCCAGCAGTGAGGGGGACACCGGGGAGCTGTTTTTT.

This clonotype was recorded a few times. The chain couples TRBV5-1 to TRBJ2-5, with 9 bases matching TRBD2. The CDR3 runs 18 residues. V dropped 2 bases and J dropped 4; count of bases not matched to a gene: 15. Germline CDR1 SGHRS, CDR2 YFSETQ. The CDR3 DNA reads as TGCGCCAGCAGCTTAGGAGTGGCGGGGGGGCCGTCGAGAGAGACCCAGTACTTC. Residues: CASSLGVAGGPSRETQYF.

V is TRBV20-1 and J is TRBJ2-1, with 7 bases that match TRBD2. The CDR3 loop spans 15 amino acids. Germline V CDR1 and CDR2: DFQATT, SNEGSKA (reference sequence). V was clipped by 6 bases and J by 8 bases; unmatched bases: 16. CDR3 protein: CSAPKIAGTRDEQFF. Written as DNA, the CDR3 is TGCAGTGCGCCTAAAATAGCGGGTACACGGGATGAGCAGTTCTTC.

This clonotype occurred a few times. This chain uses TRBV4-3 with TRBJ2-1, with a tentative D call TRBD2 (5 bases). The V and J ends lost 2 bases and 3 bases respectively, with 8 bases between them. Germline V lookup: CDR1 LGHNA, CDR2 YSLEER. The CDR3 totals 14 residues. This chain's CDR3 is CASSQPGNYNEQFF. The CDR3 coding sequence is TGCGCCAGCAGCCAACCCGGGAACTACAATGAGCAGTTCTTC.

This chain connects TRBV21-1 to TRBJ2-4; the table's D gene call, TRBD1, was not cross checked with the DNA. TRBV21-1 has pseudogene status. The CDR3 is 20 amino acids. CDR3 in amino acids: CASSKGGGDRRLRSKNIQYF. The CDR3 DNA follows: TGTGCCAGCAGCAAAGGGGGAGGAGACAGGCGCCTTCGATCCAAAAACATTCAGTACTTC.

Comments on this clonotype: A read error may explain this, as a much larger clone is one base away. CDR3 amino acids: CASSQGEQGDYEQYF. For the CDR3, the DNA is TGCGCCAGCAGCCAAGGAGAACAGGGGGATTACGAGCAGTACTTC. This sequence joins TRBV4-1 and TRBJ2-4; TRBD1 agrees at 8 bases. The J call is in doubt because the DNA end fits TRBJ2-7 better. The germline CDR1 and CDR2 sequences are MGHRA and YSYEKL. The CDR3 runs 15 residues.

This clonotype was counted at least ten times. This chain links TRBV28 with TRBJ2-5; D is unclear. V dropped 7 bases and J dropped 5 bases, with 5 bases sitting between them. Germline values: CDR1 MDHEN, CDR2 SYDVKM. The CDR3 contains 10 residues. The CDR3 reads CASKEETQYF. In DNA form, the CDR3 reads TGTGCCAGCAAGGAGGAGACCCAGTACTTC.

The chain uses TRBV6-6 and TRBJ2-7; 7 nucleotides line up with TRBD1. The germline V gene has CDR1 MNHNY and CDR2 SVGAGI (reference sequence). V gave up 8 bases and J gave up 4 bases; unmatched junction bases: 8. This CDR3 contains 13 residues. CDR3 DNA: TGTGCCAGCGTGCGTGGGACAGAGTACGAGCAGTACTTC. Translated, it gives CASVRGTEYEQYF.

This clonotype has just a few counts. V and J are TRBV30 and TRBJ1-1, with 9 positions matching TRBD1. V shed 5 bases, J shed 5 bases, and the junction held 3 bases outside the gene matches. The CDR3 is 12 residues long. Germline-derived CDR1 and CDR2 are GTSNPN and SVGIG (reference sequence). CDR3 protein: CAWDRGITEAFF. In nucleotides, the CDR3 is TGTGCCTGGGACAGGGGGATTACTGAAGCTTTCTTT.

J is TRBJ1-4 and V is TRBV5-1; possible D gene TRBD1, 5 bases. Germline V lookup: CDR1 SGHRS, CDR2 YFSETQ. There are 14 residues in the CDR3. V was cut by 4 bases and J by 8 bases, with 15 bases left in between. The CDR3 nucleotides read TGCGCCAGCAGCCTAGGACAAGCAAGCGAAAAACTGTTTTTT. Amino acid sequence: CASSLGQASEKLFF.

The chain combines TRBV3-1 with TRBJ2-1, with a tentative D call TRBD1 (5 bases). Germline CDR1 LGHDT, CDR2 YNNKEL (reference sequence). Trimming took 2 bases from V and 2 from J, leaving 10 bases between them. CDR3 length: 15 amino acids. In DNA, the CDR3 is TGTGCCAGCAGCCAACCCAGGGTCCCCTACAATGAGCAGTTCTTC. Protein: CASSQPRVPYNEQFF.

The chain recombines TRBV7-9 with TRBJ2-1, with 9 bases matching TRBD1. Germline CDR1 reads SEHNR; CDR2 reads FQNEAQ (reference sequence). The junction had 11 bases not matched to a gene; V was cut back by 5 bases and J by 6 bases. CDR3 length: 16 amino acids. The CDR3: CASSQNRDREGNEQFF. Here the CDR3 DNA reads TGTGCCAGCAGCCAAAACCGGGACAGGGAGGGCAATGAGCAGTTCTTC.

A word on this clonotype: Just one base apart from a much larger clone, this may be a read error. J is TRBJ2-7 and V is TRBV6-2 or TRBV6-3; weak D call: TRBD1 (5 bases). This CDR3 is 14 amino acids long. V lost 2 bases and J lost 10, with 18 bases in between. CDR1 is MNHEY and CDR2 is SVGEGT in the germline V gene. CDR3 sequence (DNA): TGTGCCAGCAGTTACAGCAGGGTCCAAGAGGCCCAGTACTTC. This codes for CASSYSRVQEAQYF.

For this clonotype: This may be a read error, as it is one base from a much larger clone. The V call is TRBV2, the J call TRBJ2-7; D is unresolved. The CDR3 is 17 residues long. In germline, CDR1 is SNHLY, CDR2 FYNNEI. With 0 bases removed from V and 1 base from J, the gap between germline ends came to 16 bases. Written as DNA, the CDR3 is TGTGCCAGCAGTGAAGCGCGGTCAGCAGCCCATTCCTACGAGCAGTACTTC. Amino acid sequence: CASSEARSAAHSYEQYF.